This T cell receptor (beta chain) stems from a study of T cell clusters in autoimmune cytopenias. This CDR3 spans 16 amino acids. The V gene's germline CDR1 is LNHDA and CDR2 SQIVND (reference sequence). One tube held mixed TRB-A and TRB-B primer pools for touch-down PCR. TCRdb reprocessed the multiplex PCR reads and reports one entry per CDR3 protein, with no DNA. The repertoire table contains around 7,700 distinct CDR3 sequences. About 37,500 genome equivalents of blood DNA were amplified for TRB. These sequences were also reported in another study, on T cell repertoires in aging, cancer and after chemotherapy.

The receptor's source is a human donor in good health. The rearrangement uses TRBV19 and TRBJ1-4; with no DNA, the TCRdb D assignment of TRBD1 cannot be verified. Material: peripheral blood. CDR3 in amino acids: CASSLRTATTNEKLFF.